These 22 T cell receptor beta chains were all obtained from the same sample, sequenced in a study of T cells in Graves' hyperthyroidism and ophthalmopathy. Researchers amplified the TCR beta CDR3 regions from RNA transcripts. Initially, a first-round RT-PCR of the TCR CDR3 employed the HTBI primer set. TCRdb redid the calling of the multiplex PCR reads with MiXCR, one entry per CDR3 protein. The table lists around 500,000 distinct CDR3 sequences, 22% of them singletons. The sequencing sample was made of blood. Source of these receptors: a woman in her seventies with Graves' ophthalmopathy.

The chain has TRBV20-1 and TRBJ2-2, with 9 nucleotides matching TRBD1. From germline, CDR1 is DFQATT and CDR2 SNEGSKA (reference sequence). CDR3 length equals 16 residues. The V segment lost 0 bases and the J segment 3 bases; nucleotides outside the gene matches: 5. The CDR3 loop reads CSARDQNRGHTGELFF. DNA for the CDR3: TGCAGTGCTAGAGATCAAAACAGGGGGCACACCGGGGAGCTGTTTTTT.

This chain uses TRBV20-1 with TRBJ2-3, with D perhaps matching TRBD1 or TRBD2 (5 bases each). This CDR3 is 14 amino acids long. V was clipped by 3 bases and J by 1 base, with 11 bases between them. In germline, CDR1 is DFQATT, CDR2 SNEGSKA (reference sequence). The CDR3 region is CSASFRGGTDTQYF. DNA for the CDR3: TGCAGTGCTAGTTTCCGAGGGGGCACAGATACGCAGTATTTT.

The chain carries TRBV15 and TRBJ1-2, with D possibly being TRBD1 (5 bases). The CDR3 spans 13 residues. Trimming took 6 bases from V and 4 from J, leaving 12 bases between them. Germline CDR1 LNHNV, CDR2 YYDKDF (reference sequence). Written as DNA, the CDR3 is TGTGCCACCAGTCTGGACAAGGGCTATGGCTACACCTTC. Protein: CATSLDKGYGYTF.

In this sample, this clonotype turned up a few times. This chain connects TRBV29-1 to TRBJ2-7, with a possible D match to TRBD2 (5 bases). This CDR3 region has 12 residues. Trimming removed 7 bases from V and 2 bases from J, with 12 bases in between. The germline V gene encodes CDR1 SQVTM and CDR2 ANQGSEA. The CDR3 DNA follows: TGCAGCGCCACGGACGGGACCTACGAGCAGTACTTC. Its protein product is CSATDGTYEQYF.

This clonotype was counted many times. The chain links TRBV2 to TRBJ2-2; TRBD2 matches 11 bases. With 7 bases clipped from V and 3 bases from J, the junction kept 4 bases outside the gene matches. The CDR3 covers 15 residues. Looked up from germline, CDR1 is SNHLY and CDR2 is FYNNEI. CDR3 DNA: TGTGCCAGCAACCCGGGACTAGCGGACACCGGGGAGCTGTTTTTT. Encoded protein: CASNPGLADTGELFF.

There are many counts of this clonotype. This sequence joins TRBV2 and TRBJ1-2; D unresolved. Trimming took 6 bases from V and 6 from J, leaving 17 bases between them. This CDR3 spans 14 amino acids. From germline, CDR1 is SNHLY and CDR2 FYNNEI. Written as DNA, the CDR3 is TGTGCCAGCAGGGATTTGACCGGGTGGGATGGCTACACCTTC. Its translation is CASRDLTGWDGYTF.

This chain uses TRBV6-1 with TRBJ1-3; TRBD1 aligns across 7 bases. This CDR3 region has 15 residues. V lost 6 bases to trimming and J lost 0 bases; unmatched junction nucleotides: 5. Per germline, CDR1 MNHNS and CDR2 SASEGT. This CDR3 is CASSVTGASGNTIYF. CDR3 coding DNA: TGTGCCAGCAGCGTTACAGGGGCCTCTGGAAACACCATATATTTT.

This chain uses TRBV19 with TRBJ1-2; 7 bases are a match to TRBD1. Germline V lookup: CDR1 LNHDA, CDR2 SQIVND (reference sequence). The V and J ends lost 7 bases and 6 bases, in that order; junction bases with no gene match: 5. The CDR3 consists of 12 residues. CDR3 sequence: CASKNRGDGYTF. The CDR3 nucleotides read TGTGCCAGTAAGAACAGGGGTGATGGCTACACCTTC.

This clonotype was counted once. The chain recombines TRBV2 with TRBJ2-1; D might be TRBD1 or TRBD2, each matching 5 bases. The CDR3 has 14 residues. Germline CDR1 is SNHLY and CDR2 is FYNNEI. The V end was cut by 6 bases, the J end by 10 bases, with 19 bases between. CDR3: CASSPGPNWGEQFF. Here the CDR3 DNA reads TGTGCCAGCAGCCCCGGGCCAAACTGGGGGGAGCAGTTCTTC.

This clonotype was counted between two and nine times. The rearrangement joins TRBV7-3 to TRBJ1-6; 10 nucleotides agree with TRBD1. J was trimmed by 6 bases and V by 5 bases; bases with no gene match: 4. Germline V gene lookup returns CDR1 SGHTA and CDR2 FQGTGA. This CDR3 has 15 amino acids. As DNA, the CDR3 is TGTGCCAGCAGCCAGACAGGGGGCAGTAATTCACCCCTCCACTTT. This gives the protein CASSQTGGSNSPLHF.

This clonotype was counted only a few times. This chain connects TRBV20-1 to TRBJ2-1; 11 nucleotides line up with TRBD2. This CDR3 has 14 residues. The germline CDR1 and CDR2 sequences are DFQATT and SNEGSKA (reference sequence). V shed 5 bases and J 3 bases; nucleotides not matched to a gene: 3. The CDR3 protein is CSAVAGGGYNEQFF. As DNA, the CDR3 is TGCAGTGCTGTAGCGGGAGGGGGCTACAATGAGCAGTTCTTC.

Only a few counts were recorded for this clonotype. The CDR3 spells CASTSSMGGTGELFF. In DNA form, the CDR3 reads TGTGCCAGCACCTCATCCATGGGAGGGACCGGGGAGCTGTTTTTT. The J gene is TRBJ2-2, the V gene TRBV28; 7 nucleotides align to TRBD2. CDR3 length: 15 residues. Per the germline V gene, CDR1 is MDHEN and CDR2 is SYDVKM. V shed 7 bases and J 5 bases; nucleotides not matched to a gene: 10.

The gene calls are TRBV3-1 and TRBJ1-1, with D possibly being TRBD1 (6 bases). The CDR3 runs 19 residues. Germline V CDR1 and CDR2: LGHDT, YNNKEL (reference sequence). Trimming took off 0 bases at V and 6 bases at J, with 26 bases between the two ends. CDR3 in DNA: TGTGCCAGCAGCCAAGATGCAGGCCGTGGGGGCGAAGGTGGGGCTGAAGCTTTCTTT. This gives the protein CASSQDAGRGGEGGAEAFF.

This chain connects TRBV7-2 to TRBJ2-5; D perhaps matches TRBD1 (5 bases). The CDR3 extends over 14 amino acids. Germline V gives CDR1 SGHTA, CDR2 FQGNSA. With 6 bases removed from V and 5 bases from J, the gap between germline ends came to 16 bases. The CDR3 DNA reads as TGTGCCAGCAGACCAAGAGAATGGGGCGAGACCCAGTACTTC. It encodes CASRPREWGETQYF.

This clonotype has a count of ten or more. The gene calls are TRBV2 and TRBJ2-7, with 10 bases fitting TRBD1. Germline CDR1 reads SNHLY; CDR2 reads FYNNEI. The CDR3 has 15 amino acids. The trim removed 3 bases at V and 4 bases at J, leaving 6 bases unmatched. CDR3 bases: TGTGCCAGCAGTGATACCGGGACAGGGGAATACGAGCAGTACTTC. Translating gives CASSDTGTGEYEQYF.

The chain employs TRBV11-2 and TRBJ2-7, with D possibly being TRBD1 (6 bases). This CDR3 comprises 16 residues. With 3 bases removed from V and 3 bases from J, the gap between germline ends came to 18 bases. Germline CDR1 SGHAT, CDR2 FQNNGV. CDR3 region: CASSLVGTGNFYEQYF. The CDR3 nucleotides are TGTGCCAGCAGCTTGGTAGGAACAGGGAATTTCTACGAGCAGTACTTC.

This clonotype was recorded many times. The V gene is TRBV12-3 or TRBV12-4, the J gene TRBJ2-7; TRBD2 aligns across 7 bases. CDR3 length equals 15 residues. V lost 6 bases to trimming and J lost 7 bases; unmatched junction nucleotides: 15. In nucleotides, the CDR3 is TGTGCCAGCAGCCTCCTCGGGAGCGGGGAACGGGAGCAGTACTTC. This encodes CASSLLGSGEREQYF.

This clonotype was found a few times. The chain is built from TRBV5-8 and TRBJ1-2; D unclear. V was trimmed by 0 bases and J by 8 bases, leaving 8 bases between them. The germline V gene encodes CDR1 SGHTS and CDR2 YDEGEE. This CDR3 has 12 amino acids. The CDR3 sequence is CASSLERPGYTF. In DNA, the CDR3 is TGTGCCAGCAGCTTGGAACGGCCCGGCTACACCTTC.

As regards this clonotype: A much larger clone lies one base from this, so it may be a read error. The V call is TRBV10-3, the J call TRBJ1-5; 8 bases agree with TRBD1. The CDR3 sequence is 13 residues long. CDR1 is ENHRY and CDR2 is SYGVKD in the germline V gene. Losses at the gene ends were 8 bases for V and 3 bases for J; bases not matched to a gene: 3. CDR3 residues: CAIQGQANQPQHF. CDR3 coding DNA: TGTGCCATCCAGGGACAGGCCAATCAGCCCCAGCATTTT.

This clonotype was found many times. The rearrangement uses TRBV12-3 or TRBV12-4 and TRBJ1-5; D remains ambiguous. The length of the CDR3 is 13 residues. The germline V and J ends were trimmed by 3 bases and 2 bases, with 5 bases remaining between them. The CDR3 protein is CASSFRGNQPQHF. Written as DNA, the CDR3 is TGTGCCAGCAGTTTTAGGGGCAATCAGCCCCAGCATTTT.

The rearrangement uses TRBV4-3 and TRBJ2-1, with D possibly being TRBD2 (6 bases). The CDR3 is made up of 17 amino acids. Germline V gene lookup returns CDR1 LGHNA and CDR2 YSLEER. Trimming shortened V by 1 base and J by 1 base, and 14 bases separated the two germline ends. CDR3 protein: CASSQGSSAGSYNEQFF. In nucleotides, the CDR3 is TGCGCCAGCAGCCAAGGTTCTAGCGCAGGGTCCTACAATGAGCAGTTCTTC.

In its sample, this clonotype was seen a few times. This chain's CDR3 is CSARQGNEKLFF. CDR3 DNA sequence: TGCAGCGCGAGACAGGGAAATGAAAAACTGTTTTTT. The genes are TRBV29-1 and TRBJ1-4, with 7 bases lining up with TRBD1. Losses at the gene ends were 7 bases for V and 5 bases for J; bases not matched to a gene: 4. CDR3 length equals 12 residues. CDR1 and CDR2 (germline): SQVTM, ANQGSEA.